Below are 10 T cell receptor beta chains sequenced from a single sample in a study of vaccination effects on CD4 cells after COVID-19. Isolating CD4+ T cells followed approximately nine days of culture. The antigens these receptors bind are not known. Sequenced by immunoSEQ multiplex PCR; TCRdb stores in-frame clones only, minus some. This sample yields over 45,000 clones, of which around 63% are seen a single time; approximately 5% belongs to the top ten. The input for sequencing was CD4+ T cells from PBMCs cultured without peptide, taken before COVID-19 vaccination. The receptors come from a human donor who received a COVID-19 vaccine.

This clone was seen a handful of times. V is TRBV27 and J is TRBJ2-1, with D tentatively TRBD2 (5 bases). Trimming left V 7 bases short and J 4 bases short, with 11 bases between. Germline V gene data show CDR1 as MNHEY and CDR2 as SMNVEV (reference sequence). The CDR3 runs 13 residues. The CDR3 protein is CASKSGNYNEQFF. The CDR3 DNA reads TGTGCCAGCAAGAGCGGAAATTACAATGAGCAGTTCTTC.

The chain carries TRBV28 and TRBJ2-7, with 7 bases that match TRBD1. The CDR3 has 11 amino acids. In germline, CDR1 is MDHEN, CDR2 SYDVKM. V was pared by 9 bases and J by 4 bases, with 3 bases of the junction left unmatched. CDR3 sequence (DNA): TGTGCCAGTAGACAGGGTTACGAGCAGTACTTC. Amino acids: CASRQGYEQYF. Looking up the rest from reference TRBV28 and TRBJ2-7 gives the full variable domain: DVKVTQSSRYLVKRTGEKVFLECVQDMDHENMFWYRQDPGLGLRLIYFSYDVKMKEKGDIPEGYSVSREKKERFSLILESASTNQTSMYLCASRQGYEQYFGPGTRLTVT.

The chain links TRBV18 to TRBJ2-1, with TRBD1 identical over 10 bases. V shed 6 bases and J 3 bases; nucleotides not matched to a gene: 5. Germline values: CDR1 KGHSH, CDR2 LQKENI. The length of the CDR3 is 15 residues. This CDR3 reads CASSPGTGDYNEQFF. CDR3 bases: TGTGCCAGCTCTCCCGGGACAGGGGACTACAATGAGCAGTTCTTC. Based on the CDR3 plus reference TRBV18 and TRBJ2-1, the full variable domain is NAGVMQNPRHLVRRRGQEARLRCSPMKGHSHVYWYRQLPEEGLKFMVYLQKENIIDESGMPKERFSAEFPKEGPSILRIQQVVRGDSAAYFCASSPGTGDYNEQFFGPGTRLTVL.

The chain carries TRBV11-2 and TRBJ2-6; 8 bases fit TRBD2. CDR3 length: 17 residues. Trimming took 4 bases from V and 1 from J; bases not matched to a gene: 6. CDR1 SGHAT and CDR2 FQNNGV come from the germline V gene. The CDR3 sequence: CASSSGLGRSGANVLTF. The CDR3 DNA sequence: TGTGCCAGCAGCTCGGGACTAGGGCGTTCTGGGGCCAACGTCCTGACTTTC.

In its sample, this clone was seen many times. CDR3 bases: TGTGCCAGCGCCCAGGGTAGGAGGGGAGATACGCAGTATTTT. The encoded protein is CASAQGRRGDTQYF. This chain connects TRBV5-6 to TRBJ2-3, with D possibly being TRBD2 (6 bases). The CDR3 extends over 14 amino acids. Trimming took off 7 bases at V and 5 bases at J, with 17 bases between the two ends. CDR1 SGHDT and CDR2 YYEEEE come from the germline V gene.

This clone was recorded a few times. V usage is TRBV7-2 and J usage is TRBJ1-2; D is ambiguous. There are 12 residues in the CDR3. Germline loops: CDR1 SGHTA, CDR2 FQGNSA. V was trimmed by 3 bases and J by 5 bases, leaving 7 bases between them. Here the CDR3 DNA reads TGTGCCAGCAGCTTTGATGGATATGGCTACACCTTC. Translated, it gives CASSFDGYGYTF.

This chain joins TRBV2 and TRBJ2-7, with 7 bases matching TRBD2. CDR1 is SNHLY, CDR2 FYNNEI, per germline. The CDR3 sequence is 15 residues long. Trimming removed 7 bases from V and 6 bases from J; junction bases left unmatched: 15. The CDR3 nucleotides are TGTGCCAGCACCACGGGGGGAGCTGGATATTTCGAGCAGTACTTC. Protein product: CASTTGGAGYFEQYF.

The CDR3: CASSYGQGLSYNEQFF. In nucleotides, the CDR3 is TGTGCCAGCAGCTACGGACAGGGACTCTCCTACAATGAGCAGTTCTTC. The rearrangement uses TRBV5-4 and TRBJ2-1, with 8 bases aligning to TRBD1. V trimming: 3 bases; J trimming: 0 bases; junction bases outside the gene matches: 5. This CDR3 is built from 16 residues. Looked up from germline, CDR1 is SGHNT and CDR2 is YYREEE (reference sequence). Variable domain in full (rest from reference TRBV5-4 and TRBJ2-1): ETGVTQSPTHLIKTRGQQVTLRCSSQSGHNTVSWYQQALGQGPQFIFQYYREEENGRGNFPPRFSGLQFPNYSSELNVNALELDDSALYLCASSYGQGLSYNEQFFGPGTRLTVL.

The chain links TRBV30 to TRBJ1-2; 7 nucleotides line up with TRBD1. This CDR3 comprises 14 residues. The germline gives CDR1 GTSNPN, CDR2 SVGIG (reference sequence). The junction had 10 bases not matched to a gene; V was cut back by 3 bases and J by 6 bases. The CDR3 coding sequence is TGTGCCTGGAGGATGACAGGGAGGACGAATGGCTACACCTTC. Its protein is CAWRMTGRTNGYTF.

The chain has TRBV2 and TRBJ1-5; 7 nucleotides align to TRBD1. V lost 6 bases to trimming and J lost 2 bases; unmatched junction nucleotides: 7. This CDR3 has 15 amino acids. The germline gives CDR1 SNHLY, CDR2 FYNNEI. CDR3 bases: TGTGCCAGCAGGCCAGACAGGGCCCGCAATCAGCCCCAGCATTTT. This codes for CASRPDRARNQPQHF.